The source of this T cell receptor beta chain is a study of blood T cell repertoires in COVID-19. Using immunoSEQ multiplex PCR, the repertoire was profiled, and TCRdb retains in-frame clones only, with some absent. The sample carries about 250,000 clones, approximately 83% recorded once. This CDR3 has 15 residues. The germline V gene has CDR1 SGHDN and CDR2 FVKESK. After removal of 0 bases from V and 6 bases from J, the junction contained 7 bases not matched to a gene. What was sequenced was peripheral blood. The chain couples TRBV14 to TRBJ2-7; 8 bases fit TRBD1. The TCR comes from a man aged 50-59 years with active or convalescent COVID-19. CDR3 bases: TGTGCCAGCAGCCAAGAGCCAGGGGGCTGGGTCGAGCAGTACTTC. It encodes CASSQEPGGWVEQYF.